There are a few counts of the clone carrying this TCR beta chain. The sample belongs to a study of blood T cells in healthy people across ages. A second PCR, run for about 7 to 12 cycles, used a sample-barcoded 5' primer plus a J-beta primer mix. Every cDNA molecule bore a tag from a template-switch adaptor containing 12 random nucleotides. One entry per CDR3 protein, called by TCRdb with MiXCR from the 5' RACE reads. The data show around 710,000 distinct CDR3 sequences, with 35% to 45% seen just once and 20% to 25% held by the top ten. Germline CDR1 is SGHKS and CDR2 is YYEKEE (reference sequence). Trimming took 4 bases from V and 4 from J, leaving 16 bases between them. The CDR3 runs 15 residues.

The sequence came from a woman aged 55-70 years in good health. This chain connects TRBV5-5 to TRBJ2-3; the D gene is possibly TRBD1 (6 bases). The sequencing sample was made of blood. The DNA for the CDR3 is TGTGCCAGCAGCCCGACAGGCCTGGGGGCAGATACGCAGTATTTT. It yields the protein CASSPTGLGADTQYF.